Here is one T cell receptor beta chain with its context. The sample is drawn from a study of blood T cell repertoires in COVID-19. This CDR3 region has 15 residues. J was trimmed by 2 bases and V by 4 bases; bases with no gene match: 7. Germline CDR1 reads LGHNA; CDR2 reads YSLEER. Assay: immunoSEQ multiplex PCR; the TCRdb copy retains only in-frame clones and omits some. The sample consists of around 190,000 clones, roughly nine tenths of them appearing once. Source material: peripheral blood. This TCR was recovered from a man aged 18 to 29 who had recovered from COVID-19. The V gene is TRBV4-3, the J gene TRBJ2-7; 8 positions match TRBD2. The CDR3 DNA reads TGCGCCAGCAGCCCTACGGGGGGGGCCCCCTACGAGCAGTACTTC. Amino acid sequence: CASSPTGGAPYEQYF.